The 3 T cell receptor beta chains reported below all come from one sample, sequenced in a study of blood T cells in healthy people across ages. Then a second PCR, running roughly 7 to 11 cycles, was carried out with a sample-barcoded 5' primer and a J-beta primer mix. TCRdb itself ran the 5' RACE reads through MiXCR, one entry per CDR3 protein. This table has 800,000 to 900,000 distinct CDR3 sequences, roughly 60% appearing once. The sequenced sample consisted of blood. These receptors were taken from a man aged 30-40 years in good health.

This chain links TRBV29-1 with TRBJ2-5, with 7 bases lining up with TRBD2. The end of the DNA is better explained by TRBJ2-7, so the J call may be wrong. The CDR3 has 14 residues. CDR1 and CDR2 (germline): SQVTM, ANQGSEA. The CDR3 nucleotides are TGCAGCGTCGCGAACGGGGGGATCCCCTACGAGCAGTACTTC. Encoded protein: CSVANGGIPYEQYF.

The chain employs TRBV15 and TRBJ2-4; 10 bases map to TRBD2. V shed 5 bases and J 15 bases; nucleotides not matched to a gene: 7. CDR3 length equals 12 residues. The germline CDR1 and CDR2 sequences are LNHNV and YYDKDF (reference sequence). This CDR3 is CATSSRTSGLYF. For the CDR3, the DNA is TGTGCCACCAGCTCGCGGACTAGCGGCCTGTACTTC.

This clonotype was seen a single time. This chain links TRBV6-2 or TRBV6-3 with TRBJ2-3; 8 nucleotides align to TRBD2. Trimming took 3 bases from V and 5 from J; bases not matched to a gene: 7. CDR3 length: 15 residues. Germline CDR1 and CDR2: MNHEY and SVGEGT. For the CDR3, the DNA is TGTGCCAGCAGTTATAACTCACGGGGGGGAGATACGCAGTATTTT. Protein sequence: CASSYNSRGGDTQYF.